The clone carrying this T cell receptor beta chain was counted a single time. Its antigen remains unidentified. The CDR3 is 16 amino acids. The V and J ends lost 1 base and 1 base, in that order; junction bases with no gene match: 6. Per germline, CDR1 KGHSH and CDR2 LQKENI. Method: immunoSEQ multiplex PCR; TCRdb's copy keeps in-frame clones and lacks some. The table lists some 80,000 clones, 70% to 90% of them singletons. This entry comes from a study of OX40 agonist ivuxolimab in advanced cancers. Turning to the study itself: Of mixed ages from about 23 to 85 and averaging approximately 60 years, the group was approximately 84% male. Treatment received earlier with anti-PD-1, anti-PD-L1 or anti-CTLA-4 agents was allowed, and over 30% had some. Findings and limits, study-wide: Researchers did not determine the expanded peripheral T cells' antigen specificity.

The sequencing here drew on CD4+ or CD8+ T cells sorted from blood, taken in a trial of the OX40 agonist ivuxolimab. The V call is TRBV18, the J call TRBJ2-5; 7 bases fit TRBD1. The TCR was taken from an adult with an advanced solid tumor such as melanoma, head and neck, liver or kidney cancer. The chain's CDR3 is CASSPQLGTAQETQYF. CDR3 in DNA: TGTGCCAGCTCACCACAACTAGGGACAGCCCAAGAGACCCAGTACTTC.